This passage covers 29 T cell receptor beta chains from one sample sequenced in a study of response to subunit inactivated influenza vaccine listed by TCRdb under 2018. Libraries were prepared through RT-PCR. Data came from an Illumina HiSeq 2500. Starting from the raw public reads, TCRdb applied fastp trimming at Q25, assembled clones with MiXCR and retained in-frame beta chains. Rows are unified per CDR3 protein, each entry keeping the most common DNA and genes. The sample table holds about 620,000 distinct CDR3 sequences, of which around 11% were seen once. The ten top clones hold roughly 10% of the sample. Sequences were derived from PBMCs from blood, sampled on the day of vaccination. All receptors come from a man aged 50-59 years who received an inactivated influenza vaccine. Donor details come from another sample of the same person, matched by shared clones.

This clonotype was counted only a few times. CDR3 protein: CSVVDSVTYEQYF. The CDR3 DNA sequence: TGCAGCGTTGTTGACAGCGTTACCTACGAGCAGTACTTC. The chain employs TRBV29-1 and TRBJ2-7, with D maybe TRBD1 (5 bases). The germline gives CDR1 SQVTM, CDR2 ANQGSEA. The CDR3 has 13 amino acids. V lost 4 bases, J lost 2 bases, and 12 bases lay in between.

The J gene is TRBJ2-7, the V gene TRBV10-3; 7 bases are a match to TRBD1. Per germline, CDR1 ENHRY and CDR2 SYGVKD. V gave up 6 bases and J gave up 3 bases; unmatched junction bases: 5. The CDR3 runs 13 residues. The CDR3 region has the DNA TGTGCCATCAGCCCCCGGGACAGCTACGAGCAGTACTTC. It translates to CAISPRDSYEQYF.

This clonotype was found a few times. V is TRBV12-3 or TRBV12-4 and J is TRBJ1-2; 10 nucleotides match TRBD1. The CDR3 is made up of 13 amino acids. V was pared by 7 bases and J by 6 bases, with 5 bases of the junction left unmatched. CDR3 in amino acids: CASNIGTGDGYTF. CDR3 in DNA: TGTGCCAGCAACATCGGGACAGGGGATGGCTACACCTTC.

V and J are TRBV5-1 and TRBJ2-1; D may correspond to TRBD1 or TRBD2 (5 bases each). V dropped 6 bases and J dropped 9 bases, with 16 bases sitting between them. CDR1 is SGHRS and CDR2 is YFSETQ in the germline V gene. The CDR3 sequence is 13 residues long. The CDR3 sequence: CASTGTEMGEQFF. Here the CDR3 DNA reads TGCGCCAGCACAGGGACCGAAATGGGTGAGCAGTTCTTC.

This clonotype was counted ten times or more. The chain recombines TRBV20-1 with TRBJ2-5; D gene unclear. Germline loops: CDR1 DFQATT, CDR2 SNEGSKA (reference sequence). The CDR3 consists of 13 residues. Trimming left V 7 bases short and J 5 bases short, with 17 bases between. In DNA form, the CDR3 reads TGCAGTGTTCTGTACAGTGGCGACGAGACCCAGTACTTC. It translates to CSVLYSGDETQYF.

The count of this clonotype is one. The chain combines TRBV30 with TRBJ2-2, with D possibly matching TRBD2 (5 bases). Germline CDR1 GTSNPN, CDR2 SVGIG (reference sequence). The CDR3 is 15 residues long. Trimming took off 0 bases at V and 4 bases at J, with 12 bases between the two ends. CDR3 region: CAWSVPGRFTGELFF. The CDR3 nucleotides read TGTGCCTGGAGTGTACCTGGGAGATTCACCGGGGAGCTGTTTTTT.

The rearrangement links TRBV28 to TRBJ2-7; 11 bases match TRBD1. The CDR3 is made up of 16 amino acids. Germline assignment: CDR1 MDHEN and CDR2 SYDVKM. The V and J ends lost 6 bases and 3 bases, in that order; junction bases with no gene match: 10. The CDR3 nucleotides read TGTGCCAGCAGAGCCCTGGCGGGACAGGGGGTCTACGAGCAGTACTTC. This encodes CASRALAGQGVYEQYF.

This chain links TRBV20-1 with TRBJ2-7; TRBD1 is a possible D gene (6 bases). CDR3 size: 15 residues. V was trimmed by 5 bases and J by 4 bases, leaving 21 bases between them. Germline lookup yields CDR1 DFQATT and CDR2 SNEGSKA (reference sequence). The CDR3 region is CSAPWGRTDSYEQYF. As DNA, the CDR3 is TGCAGTGCTCCCTGGGGGCGGACAGATTCATACGAGCAGTACTTC.

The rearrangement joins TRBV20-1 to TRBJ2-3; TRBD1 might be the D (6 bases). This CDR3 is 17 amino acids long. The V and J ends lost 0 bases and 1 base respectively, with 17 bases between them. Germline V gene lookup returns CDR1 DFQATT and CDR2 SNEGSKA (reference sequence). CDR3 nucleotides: TGCAGTGCTAGAGAGCTGATGGGGGACACCCGCACAGATACGCAGTATTTT. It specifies CSARELMGDTRTDTQYF.

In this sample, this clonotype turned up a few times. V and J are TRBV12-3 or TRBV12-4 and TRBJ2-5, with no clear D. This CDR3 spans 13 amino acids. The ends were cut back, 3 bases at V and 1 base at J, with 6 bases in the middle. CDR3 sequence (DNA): TGTGCCAGCAGTTTTATCATCCAAGAGACCCAGTACTTC. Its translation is CASSFIIQETQYF.

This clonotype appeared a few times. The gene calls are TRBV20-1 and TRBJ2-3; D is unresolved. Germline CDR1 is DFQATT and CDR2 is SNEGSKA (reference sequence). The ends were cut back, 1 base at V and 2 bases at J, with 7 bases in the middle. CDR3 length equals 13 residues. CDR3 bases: TGCAGTGCTAGAGCGGACCTCACAGATACGCAGTATTTT. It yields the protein CSARADLTDTQYF.

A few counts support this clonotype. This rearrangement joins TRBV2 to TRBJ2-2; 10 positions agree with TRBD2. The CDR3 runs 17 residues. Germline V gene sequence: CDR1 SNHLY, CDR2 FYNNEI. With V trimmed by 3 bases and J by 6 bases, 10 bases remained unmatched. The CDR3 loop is CASSDPQRGGSAGELFF. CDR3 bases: TGTGCCAGCAGTGATCCCCAGCGGGGGGGCTCCGCCGGGGAGCTGTTTTTT.

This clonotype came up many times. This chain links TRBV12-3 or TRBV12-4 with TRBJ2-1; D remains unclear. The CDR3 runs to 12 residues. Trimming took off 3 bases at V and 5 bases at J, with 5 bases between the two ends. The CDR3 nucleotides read TGTGCCAGCAGTTTGTTGGACAATGAGCAGTTCTTC. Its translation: CASSLLDNEQFF.

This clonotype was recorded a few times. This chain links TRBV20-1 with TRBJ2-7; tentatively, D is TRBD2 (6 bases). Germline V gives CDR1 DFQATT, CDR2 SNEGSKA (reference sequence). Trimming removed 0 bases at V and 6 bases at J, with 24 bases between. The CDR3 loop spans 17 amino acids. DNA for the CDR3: TGCAGTGCTAGAGATCAGTGGTTGGGACTCCTCCTATCCGAGCAGTACTTC. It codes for CSARDQWLGLLLSEQYF.

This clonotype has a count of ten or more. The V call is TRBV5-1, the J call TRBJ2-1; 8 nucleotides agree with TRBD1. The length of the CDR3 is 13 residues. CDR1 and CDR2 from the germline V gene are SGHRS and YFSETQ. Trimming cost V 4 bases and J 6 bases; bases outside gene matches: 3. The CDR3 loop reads CASSPDRVNEQFF. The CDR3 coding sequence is TGCGCCAGCAGCCCGGACAGGGTCAATGAGCAGTTCTTC.

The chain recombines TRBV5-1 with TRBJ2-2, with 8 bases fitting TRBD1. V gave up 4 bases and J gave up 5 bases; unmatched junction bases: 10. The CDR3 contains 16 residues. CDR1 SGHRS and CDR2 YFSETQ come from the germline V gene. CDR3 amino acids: CASSLPGGAVTGELFF. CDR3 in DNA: TGCGCCAGCAGCCTCCCAGGGGGCGCGGTTACCGGGGAGCTGTTTTTT.

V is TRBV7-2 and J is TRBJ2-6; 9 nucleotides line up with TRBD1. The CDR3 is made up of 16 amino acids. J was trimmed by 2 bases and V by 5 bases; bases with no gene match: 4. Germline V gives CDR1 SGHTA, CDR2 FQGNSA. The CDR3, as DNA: TGTGCCAGCAGCAAAGGGACAGGGACTGGGGCCAACGTCCTGACTTTC. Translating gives CASSKGTGTGANVLTF.

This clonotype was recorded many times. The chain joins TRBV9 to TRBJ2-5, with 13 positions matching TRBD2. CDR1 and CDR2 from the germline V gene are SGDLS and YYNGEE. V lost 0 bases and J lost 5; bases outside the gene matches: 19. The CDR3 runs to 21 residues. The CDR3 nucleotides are TGTGCCAGCAGCGTAGGTCTAGGGGGACTAGCGGGACTCCCCCCCCGGGAGACCCAGTACTTC. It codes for CASSVGLGGLAGLPPRETQYF.

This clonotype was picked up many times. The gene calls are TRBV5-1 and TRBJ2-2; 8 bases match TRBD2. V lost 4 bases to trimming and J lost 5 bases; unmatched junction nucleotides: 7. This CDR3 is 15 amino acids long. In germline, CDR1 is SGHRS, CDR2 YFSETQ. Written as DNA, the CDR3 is TGCGCCAGCAGCCCGGGGGGGCCTACAACCGGGGAGCTGTTTTTT. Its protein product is CASSPGGPTTGELFF.

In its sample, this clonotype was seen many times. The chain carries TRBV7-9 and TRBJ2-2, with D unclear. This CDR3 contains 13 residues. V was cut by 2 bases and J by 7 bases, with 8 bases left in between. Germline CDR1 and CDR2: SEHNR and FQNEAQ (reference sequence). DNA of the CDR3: TGTGCCAGCAGCTTAAAATTACGCGGGGAGCTGTTTTTT. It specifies CASSLKLRGELFF.

As DNA, the CDR3 is TGTGCCAGCAGTTTATCGGGTCGGCATCCCGGGGAGCTGTTTTTT. Translation gives CASSLSGRHPGELFF. The chain links TRBV27 to TRBJ2-2; D remains unclear. The CDR3 extends over 15 amino acids. Germline lookup yields CDR1 MNHEY and CDR2 SMNVEV (reference sequence). V lost 0 bases and J lost 6, with 11 bases in between.

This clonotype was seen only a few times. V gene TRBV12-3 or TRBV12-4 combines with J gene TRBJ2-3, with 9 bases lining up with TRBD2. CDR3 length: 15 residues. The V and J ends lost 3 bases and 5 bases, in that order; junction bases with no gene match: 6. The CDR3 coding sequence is TGTGCCAGCAGTTTCCCTAGCGGGACCGGAGATACGCAGTATTTT. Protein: CASSFPSGTGDTQYF.

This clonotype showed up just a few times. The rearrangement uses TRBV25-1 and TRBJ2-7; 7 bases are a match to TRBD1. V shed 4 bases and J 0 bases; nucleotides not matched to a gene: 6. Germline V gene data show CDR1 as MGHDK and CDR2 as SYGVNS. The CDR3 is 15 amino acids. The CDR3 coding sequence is TGTGCCAGCAGTGGGGGACAGACAAGCTCCTACGAGCAGTACTTC. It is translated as CASSGGQTSSYEQYF.

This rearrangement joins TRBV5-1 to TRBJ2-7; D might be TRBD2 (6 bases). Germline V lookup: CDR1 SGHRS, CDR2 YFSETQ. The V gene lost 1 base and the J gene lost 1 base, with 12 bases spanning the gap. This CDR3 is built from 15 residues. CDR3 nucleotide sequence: TGCGCCAGCAGCTTGCCCGGCGGACTATCCTACGAGCAGTACTTC. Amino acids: CASSLPGGLSYEQYF.

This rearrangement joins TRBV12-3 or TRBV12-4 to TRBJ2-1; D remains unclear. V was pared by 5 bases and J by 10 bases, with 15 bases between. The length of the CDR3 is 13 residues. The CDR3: CASSRDGFYEQFF. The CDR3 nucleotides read TGTGCCAGCAGTCGCGATGGGTTTTACGAGCAGTTCTTC.

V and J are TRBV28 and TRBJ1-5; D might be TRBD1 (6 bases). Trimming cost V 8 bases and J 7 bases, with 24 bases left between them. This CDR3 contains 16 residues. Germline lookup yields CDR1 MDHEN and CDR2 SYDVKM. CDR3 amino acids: CASRTPREGDGQPQHF. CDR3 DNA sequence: TGTGCCAGCCGAACCCCCAGGGAGGGGGACGGGCAGCCCCAGCATTTT. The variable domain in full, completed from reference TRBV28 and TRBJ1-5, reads DVKVTQSSRYLVKRTGEKVFLECVQDMDHENMFWYRQDPGLGLRLIYFSYDVKMKEKGDIPEGYSVSREKKERFSLILESASTNQTSMYLCASRTPREGDGQPQHFGDGTRLSIL.

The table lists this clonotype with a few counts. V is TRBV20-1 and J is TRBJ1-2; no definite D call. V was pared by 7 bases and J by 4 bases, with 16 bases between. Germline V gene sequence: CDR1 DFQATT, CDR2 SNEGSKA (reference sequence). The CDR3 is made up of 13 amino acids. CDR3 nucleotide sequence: TGCAGTGTCATAGTCGCCCGGGGCTATGGCTACACCTTC. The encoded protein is CSVIVARGYGYTF.

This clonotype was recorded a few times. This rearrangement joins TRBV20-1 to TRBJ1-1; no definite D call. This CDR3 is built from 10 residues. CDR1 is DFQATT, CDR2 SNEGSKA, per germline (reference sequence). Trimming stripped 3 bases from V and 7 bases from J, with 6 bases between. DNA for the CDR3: TGCAGTGCTAGTGCAATTGAAGCTTTCTTT. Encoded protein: CSASAIEAFF.

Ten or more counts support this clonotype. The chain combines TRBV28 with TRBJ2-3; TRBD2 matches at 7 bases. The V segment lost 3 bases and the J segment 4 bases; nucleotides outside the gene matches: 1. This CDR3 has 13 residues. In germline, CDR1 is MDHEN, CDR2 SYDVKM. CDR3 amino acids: CASSFAGADTQYF. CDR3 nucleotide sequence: TGTGCCAGCAGTTTTGCGGGGGCAGATACGCAGTATTTT. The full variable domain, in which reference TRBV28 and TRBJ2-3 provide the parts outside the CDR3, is DVKVTQSSRYLVKRTGEKVFLECVQDMDHENMFWYRQDPGLGLRLIYFSYDVKMKEKGDIPEGYSVSREKKERFSLILESASTNQTSMYLCASSFAGADTQYFGPGTRLTVL.